These T cell receptor beta chains were read from a single sample in a study of CD8 T cells in Susac syndrome. TCRdb re-derived calls from the immunoSEQ multiplex PCR reads in MiXCR, one entry per CDR3 protein. The sample has some 170,000 distinct CDR3 sequences; 85% to 95% are singletons. Material: CD4+ T cells from PBMCs. The receptors were sampled from a human donor with Susac syndrome. Both conserved end residues are part of each CDR3. The D gene is left open where the match is weak. Size tells how often a clone was seen (once, few, many) or the class of an expanded clone, and some rows leave it out.

D	J	size	V	CDR3	DNA
TRBD2	TRBJ2-7	-	TRBV4-3	CASSQGTSGRAKYEQYF	TGCGCCAGCAGCCAAGGGACTAGCGGGAGAGCCAAGTACGAGCAGTACTTC
TRBD2	TRBJ2-3	-	TRBV7-3	CASSLSGGGSTDTQYF	TGTGCCAGCAGCTTATCGGGCGGGGGAAGCACAGATACGCAGTATTTT
-	TRBJ1-3	-	TRBV2	CASTVDSGNTIYF	TGTGCCAGCACCGTGGATTCTGGAAACACCATATATTTT
-	TRBJ2-5	-	TRBV20-1	CSARWTAQETQYF	TGCAGTGCTAGATGGACTGCACAAGAGACCCAGTACTTC
TRBD1	TRBJ1-1	-	TRBV29-1	CSARTGGAGMNTEAFF	TGCAGCGCCCGGACAGGGGGCGCGGGCATGAACACTGAAGCTTTCTTT
-	TRBJ1-2	-	TRBV7-3	CASSRDGSNYGYTF	TGTGCCAGCAGCCGGGACGGGTCTAACTATGGCTACACCTTC
-	TRBJ2-5	once	TRBV7-8	CASSLYEAETQYF	TGTGCCAGCAGCTTGTACGAGGCGGAGACCCAGTACTTC
-	TRBJ1-5	-	TRBV20-1	CSAYSQGYSNQPQHF	TGCAGTGCCTACTCACAGGGCTATAGCAATCAGCCCCAGCATTTT
TRBD2	TRBJ2-1	-	TRBV20-1	CSAQAGRDEQFF	TGCAGTGCTCAGGCCGGGAGGGATGAGCAGTTCTTC
TRBD2	TRBJ2-3	-	TRBV9	CASSVGASGGAMADTQYF	TGTGCCAGCAGCGTAGGGGCTAGCGGGGGGGCTATGGCAGATACGCAGTATTTT
TRBD1	TRBJ1-2	-	TRBV5-1	CASSRRGGDYGYTF	TGCGCCAGCAGCCGAAGAGGGGGCGACTATGGCTACACCTTC
-	TRBJ2-1	-	TRBV9	CASSVDSSSYNEQFF	TGTGCCAGCAGCGTAGATAGTAGCTCCTACAATGAGCAGTTCTTC
TRBD1	TRBJ2-2	-	TRBV5-1	CASSLATYRGTGELFF	TGCGCCAGCAGCTTGGCAACCTACAGGGGTACCGGGGAGCTGTTTTTT
-	TRBJ2-7	few	TRBV11-2	CASSYQGYEQYF	TGTGCCAGCAGTTATCAGGGCTACGAGCAGTACTTC
TRBD2	TRBJ2-7	-	TRBV3-1	CASSQDGGASYEQYF	TGTGCCAGCAGCCAAGACGGGGGGGCCTCGTACGAGCAGTACTTC
-	TRBJ2-7	-	TRBV5-1	CASSLAPGTGVNEQYF	TGCGCCAGCAGCTTGGCCCCAGGGACGGGGGTTAACGAGCAGTACTTC
TRBD1	TRBJ1-1	-	TRBV30	CAWSVRTGMNTEAFF	TGTGCCTGGAGTGTGAGGACAGGGATGAACACTGAAGCTTTCTTT
-	TRBJ2-7	-	TRBV4-3	CASSQAGSNSYEQYF	TGCGCCAGCAGCCAAGCTGGGAGCAACTCCTACGAGCAGTACTTC
-	TRBJ2-1	-	TRBV20-1	CSARPLLSYNEQFF	TGCAGTGCTAGACCATTACTATCCTACAATGAGCAGTTCTTC
-	TRBJ2-3	-	TRBV5-1	CASSLDRVGTDTQYF	TGCGCCAGCAGCTTGGACAGGGTAGGCACAGATACGCAGTATTTT
-	TRBJ1-2	-	TRBV3-1	CASSRLTHGYTF	TGTGCCAGCAGCCGTCTGACGCACGGCTACACCTTC
TRBD1	TRBJ1-2	-	TRBV13	CASSTGQGRLGYTF	TGTGCCAGCAGCACCGGACAGGGGAGATTAGGCTACACCTTC
-	TRBJ1-5	-	TRBV5-1	CASSLDGSGYSNQPQHF	TGCGCCAGCAGCTTGGACGGCAGCGGGTATAGCAATCAGCCCCAGCATTTT
-	TRBJ1-5	-	TRBV28	CASSSTSPGSNQPQHF	TGTGCCAGCAGTTCTACATCACCCGGGAGCAATCAGCCCCAGCATTTT
TRBD1	TRBJ1-5	-	TRBV7-2	CASSLASGGSQPQHF	TGTGCCAGCAGCTTAGCGTCAGGGGGCAGTCAGCCCCAGCATTTT
TRBD2	TRBJ2-2	-	TRBV5-1	CASSSKNRAGGPNTGELFF	TGCGCCAGCAGCTCAAAAAATAGAGCGGGAGGGCCGAACACCGGGGAGCTGTTTTTT
-	TRBJ1-1	-	TRBV3-1	CASRLEGDTEAFF	TGTGCCAGCAGGCTGGAGGGAGACACTGAAGCTTTCTTT